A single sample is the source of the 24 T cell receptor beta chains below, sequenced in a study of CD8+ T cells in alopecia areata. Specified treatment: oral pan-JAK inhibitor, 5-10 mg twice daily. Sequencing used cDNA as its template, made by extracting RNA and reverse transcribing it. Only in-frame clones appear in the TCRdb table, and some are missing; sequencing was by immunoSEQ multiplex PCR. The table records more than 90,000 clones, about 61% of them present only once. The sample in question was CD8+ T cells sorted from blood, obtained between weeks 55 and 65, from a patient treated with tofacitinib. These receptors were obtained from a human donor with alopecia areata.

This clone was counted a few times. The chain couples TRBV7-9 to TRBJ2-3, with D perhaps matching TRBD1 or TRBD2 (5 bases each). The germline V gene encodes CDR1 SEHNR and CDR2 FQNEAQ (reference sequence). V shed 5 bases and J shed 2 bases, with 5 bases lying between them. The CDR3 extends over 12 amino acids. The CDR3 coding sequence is TGTGCCAGCAGCGGGACCACAGATACGCAGTATTTT. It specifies CASSGTTDTQYF.

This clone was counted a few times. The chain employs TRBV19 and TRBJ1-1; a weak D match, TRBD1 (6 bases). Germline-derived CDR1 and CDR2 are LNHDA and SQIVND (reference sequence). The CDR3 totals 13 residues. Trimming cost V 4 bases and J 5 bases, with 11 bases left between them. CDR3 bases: TGTGCCAGTAGTAGGGGGCCGGGGACTGAAGCTTTCTTT. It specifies CASSRGPGTEAFF. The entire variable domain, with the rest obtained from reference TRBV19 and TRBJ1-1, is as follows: DGGITQSPKYLFRKEGQNVTLSCEQNLNHDAMYWYRQDPGQGLRLIYYSQIVNDFQKGDIAEGYSVSREKKESFPLTVTSAQKNPTAFYLCASSRGPGTEAFFGQGTRLTVV.

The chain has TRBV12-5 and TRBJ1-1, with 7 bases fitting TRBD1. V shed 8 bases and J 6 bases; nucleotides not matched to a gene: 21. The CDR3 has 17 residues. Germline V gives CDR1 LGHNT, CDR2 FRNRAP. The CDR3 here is CASWSEQFDRAGAEAFF. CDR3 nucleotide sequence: TGTGCTAGTTGGTCCGAGCAGTTTGACAGGGCGGGCGCTGAAGCTTTCTTT.

The CDR3 sequence is CSVGGRGQGASNTQYF. The CDR3 DNA reads TGCAGCGTTGGGGGTAGAGGACAGGGGGCTTCGAATACGCAGTATTTT. This chain uses TRBV29-1 with TRBJ2-3, with 11 bases identical to TRBD1. There are 16 residues in the CDR3. V was clipped by 4 bases and J by 7 bases; unmatched bases: 13. CDR1 and CDR2 (germline): SQVTM, ANQGSEA.

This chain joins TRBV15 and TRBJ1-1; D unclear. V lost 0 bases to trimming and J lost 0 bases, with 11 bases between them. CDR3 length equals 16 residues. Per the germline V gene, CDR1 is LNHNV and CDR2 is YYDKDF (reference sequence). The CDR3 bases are TGTGCCACCAGCAGAGATTACGTGTACCTGAACACTGAAGCTTTCTTT. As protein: CATSRDYVYLNTEAFF. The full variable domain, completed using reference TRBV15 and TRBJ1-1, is DAMVIQNPRYQVTQFGKPVTLSCSQTLNHNVMYWYQQKSSQAPKLLFHYYDKDFNNEADTPDNFQSRRPNTSFCFLDIRSPGLGDTAMYLCATSRDYVYLNTEAFFGQGTRLTVV.

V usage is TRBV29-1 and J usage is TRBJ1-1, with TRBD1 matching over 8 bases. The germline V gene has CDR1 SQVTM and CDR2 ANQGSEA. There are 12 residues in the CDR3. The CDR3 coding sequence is TGCAGTGCCGGGACAGGGAACACTGAAGCTTTCTTT. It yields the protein CSAGTGNTEAFF.

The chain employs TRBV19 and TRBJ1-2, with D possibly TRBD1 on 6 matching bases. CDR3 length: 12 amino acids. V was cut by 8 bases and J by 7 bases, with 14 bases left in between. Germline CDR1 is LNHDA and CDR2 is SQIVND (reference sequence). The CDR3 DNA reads TGTGCCAGTTTTTTGGACAGCGGTGGCTACACCTTC. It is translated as CASFLDSGGYTF.

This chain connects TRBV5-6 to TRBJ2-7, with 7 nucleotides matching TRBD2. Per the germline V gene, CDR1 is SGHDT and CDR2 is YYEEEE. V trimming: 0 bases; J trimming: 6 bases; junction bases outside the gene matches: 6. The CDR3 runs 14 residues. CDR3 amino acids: CASSLGLGGGEQYF. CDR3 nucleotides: TGTGCCAGCAGCTTGGGGTTGGGGGGGGGCGAGCAGTACTTC.

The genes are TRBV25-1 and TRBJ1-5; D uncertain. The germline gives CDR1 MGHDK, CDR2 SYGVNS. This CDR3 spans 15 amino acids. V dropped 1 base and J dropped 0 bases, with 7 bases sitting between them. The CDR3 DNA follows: TGTGCCAGCAGTGAATCAACTTATAGCAATCAGCCCCAGCATTTT. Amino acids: CASSESTYSNQPQHF.

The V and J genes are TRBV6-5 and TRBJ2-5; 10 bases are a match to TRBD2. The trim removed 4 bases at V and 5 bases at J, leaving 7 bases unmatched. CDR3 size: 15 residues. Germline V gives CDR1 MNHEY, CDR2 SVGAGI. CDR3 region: CASSSSGGAGETQYF. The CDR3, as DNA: TGTGCCAGCAGTTCCAGCGGGGGGGCCGGGGAGACCCAGTACTTC.

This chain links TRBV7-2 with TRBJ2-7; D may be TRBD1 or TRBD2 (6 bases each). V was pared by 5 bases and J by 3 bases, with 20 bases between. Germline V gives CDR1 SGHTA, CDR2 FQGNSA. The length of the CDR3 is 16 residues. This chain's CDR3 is CASSPGGGFPYYEQYF. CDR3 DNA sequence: TGTGCCAGCAGCCCCGGGGGCGGGTTCCCATACTACGAGCAGTACTTC.

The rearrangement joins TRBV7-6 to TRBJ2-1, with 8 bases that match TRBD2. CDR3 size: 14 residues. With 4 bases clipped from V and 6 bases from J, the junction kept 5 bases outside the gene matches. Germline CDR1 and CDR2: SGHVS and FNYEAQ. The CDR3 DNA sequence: TGTGCCAGCAGCTCCCCGGGGGGGCTCAATGAGCAGTTCTTC. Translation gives CASSSPGGLNEQFF.

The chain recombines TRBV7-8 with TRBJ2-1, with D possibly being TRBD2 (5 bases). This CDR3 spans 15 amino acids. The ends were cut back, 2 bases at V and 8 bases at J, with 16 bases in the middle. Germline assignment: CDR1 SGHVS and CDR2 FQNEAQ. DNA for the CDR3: TGTGCCAGCAGCTTACGGGGATCCTACAATGATGAGCAGTTCTTC. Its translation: CASSLRGSYNDEQFF.

The CDR3: CAWSLAVTPQETQYF. For the CDR3, the DNA is TGTGCCTGGAGCTTGGCAGTGACGCCTCAAGAGACCCAGTACTTC. The chain employs TRBV30 and TRBJ2-5; no reliable D call. Germline V CDR1 and CDR2: GTSNPN, SVGIG (reference sequence). CDR3 size: 15 residues. V lost 3 bases and J lost 2, with 16 bases in between.

This chain's CDR3 is CASSEIGSVIGELFF. CDR3 bases: TGCGCCAGCAGTGAGATAGGGTCGGTTATCGGGGAGCTGTTTTTT. The rearrangement uses TRBV5-1 and TRBJ2-2; no definite D call. V dropped 5 bases and J dropped 7 bases, with 18 bases sitting between them. The CDR3 totals 15 residues. Germline lookup yields CDR1 SGHRS and CDR2 YFSETQ.

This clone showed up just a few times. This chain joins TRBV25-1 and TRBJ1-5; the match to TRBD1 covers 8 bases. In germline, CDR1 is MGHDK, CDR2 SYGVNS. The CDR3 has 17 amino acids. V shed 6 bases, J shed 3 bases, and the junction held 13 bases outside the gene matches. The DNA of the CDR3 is TGTGCCAGCAGGGGACCCGACAGGGGTGGTTTCAATCAGCCCCAGCATTTT. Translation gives CASRGPDRGGFNQPQHF.

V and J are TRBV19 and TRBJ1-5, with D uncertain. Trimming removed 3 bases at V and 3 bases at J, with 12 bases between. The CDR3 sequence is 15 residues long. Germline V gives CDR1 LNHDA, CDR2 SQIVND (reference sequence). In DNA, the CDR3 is TGTGCCAGTAGTATCTTCGGGGAGTTCAATCAGCCCCAGCATTTT. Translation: CASSIFGEFNQPQHF.

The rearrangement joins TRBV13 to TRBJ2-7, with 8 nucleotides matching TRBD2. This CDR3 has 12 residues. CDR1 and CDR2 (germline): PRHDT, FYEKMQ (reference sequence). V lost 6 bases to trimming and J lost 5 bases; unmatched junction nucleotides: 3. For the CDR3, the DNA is TGTGCCAGCAGATACGGGGGGGACGAGCAGTACTTC. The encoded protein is CASRYGGDEQYF.

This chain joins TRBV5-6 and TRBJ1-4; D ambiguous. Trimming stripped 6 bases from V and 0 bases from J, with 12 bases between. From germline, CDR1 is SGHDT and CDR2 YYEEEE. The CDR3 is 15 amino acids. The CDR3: CASTAGGTTNEKLFF. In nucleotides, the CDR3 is TGTGCCAGCACCGCCGGTGGGACAACTAATGAAAAACTGTTTTTT. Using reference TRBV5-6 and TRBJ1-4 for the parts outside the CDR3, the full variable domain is DAGVTQSPTHLIKTRGQQVTLRCSPKSGHDTVSWYQQALGQGPQFIFQYYEEEERQRGNFPDRFSGHQFPNYSSELNVNALLLGDSALYLCASTAGGTTNEKLFFGSGTQLSVL.

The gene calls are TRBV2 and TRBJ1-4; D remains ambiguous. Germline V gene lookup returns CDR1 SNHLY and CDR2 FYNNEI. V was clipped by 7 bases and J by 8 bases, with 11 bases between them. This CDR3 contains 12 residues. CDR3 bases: TGTGCCAGCAACCGGGGAGTGGAAAAACTGTTTTTT. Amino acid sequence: CASNRGVEKLFF.

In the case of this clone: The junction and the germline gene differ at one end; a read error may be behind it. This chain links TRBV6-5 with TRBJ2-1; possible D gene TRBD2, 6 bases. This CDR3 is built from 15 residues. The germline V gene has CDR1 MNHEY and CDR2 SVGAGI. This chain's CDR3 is CASSYSGGGYSEQFF. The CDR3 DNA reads TGTGCCAGCAGTTACTCGGGTGGGGGGTACAGTGAGCAGTTCTTC.

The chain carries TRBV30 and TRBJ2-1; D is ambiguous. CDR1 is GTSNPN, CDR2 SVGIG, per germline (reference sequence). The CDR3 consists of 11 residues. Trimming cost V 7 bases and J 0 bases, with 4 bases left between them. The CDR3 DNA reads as TGTGCCTCTGTCTCCTACAATGAGCAGTTCTTC. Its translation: CASVSYNEQFF. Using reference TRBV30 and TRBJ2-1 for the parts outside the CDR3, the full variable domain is SQTIHQWPATLVQPVGSPLSLECTVEGTSNPNLYWYRQAAGRGLQLLFYSVGIGQISSEVPQNLSASRPQDRQFILSSKKLLLSDSGFYLCASVSYNEQFFGPGTRLTVL.

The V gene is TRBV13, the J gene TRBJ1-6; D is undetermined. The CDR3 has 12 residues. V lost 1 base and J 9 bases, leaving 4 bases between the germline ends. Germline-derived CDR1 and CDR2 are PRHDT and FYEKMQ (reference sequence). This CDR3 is CASSLVGSPLHF. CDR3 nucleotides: TGTGCCAGCAGCTTAGTTGGTTCACCCCTCCACTTT. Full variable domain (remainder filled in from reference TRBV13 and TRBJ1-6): AAGVIQSPRHLIKEKRETATLKCYPIPRHDTVYWYQQGPGQDPQFLISFYEKMQSDKGSIPDRFSAQQFSDYHSELNMSSLELGDSALYFCASSLVGSPLHFGNGTRLTVT.

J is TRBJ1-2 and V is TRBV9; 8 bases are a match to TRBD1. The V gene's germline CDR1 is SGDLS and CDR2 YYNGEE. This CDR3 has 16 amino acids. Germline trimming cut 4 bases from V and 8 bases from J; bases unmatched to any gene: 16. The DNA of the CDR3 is TGTGCCAGCAGCCCGCCCTCGGGACAGGTTGGCCTGGGCTACACCTTC. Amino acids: CASSPPSGQVGLGYTF.